These 17 T cell receptor beta chains originate from one sample sequenced in a study of PD-L1 blockade in urothelial cancer. Regarding time point: peripheral blood 6 weeks after treatment start. Here immunoSEQ multiplex PCR was the method, and the copy in TCRdb shows in-frame clones only, minus some. The sample consists of around 41,000 clones, around 82% of them appearing once. The sample was PBMCs, taken around atezolizumab (anti-PD-L1) treatment. The receptors were sampled from a man aged 60-69 years with urothelial cancer.

The chain joins TRBV27 to TRBJ1-2; D perhaps matches TRBD1 (5 bases). The germline V and J ends were trimmed by 2 bases and 1 base, with 11 bases remaining between them. From germline, CDR1 is MNHEY and CDR2 SMNVEV (reference sequence). CDR3 size: 15 residues. The CDR3 is CASSLNLRGNYGYTF. The CDR3 coding sequence is TGTGCCAGCAGTTTAAACCTTAGGGGTAACTATGGCTACACCTTC.

V and J are TRBV5-1 and TRBJ1-1; 10 bases map to TRBD1. Trimming took 4 bases from V and 4 from J; bases not matched to a gene: 10. The germline CDR1 and CDR2 sequences are SGHRS and YFSETQ. The CDR3 runs 16 residues. This CDR3 reads CASSLLTGGVSTEAFF. Written as DNA, the CDR3 is TGCGCCAGCAGCCTATTGACAGGGGGCGTGAGCACTGAAGCTTTCTTT.

The gene calls are TRBV18 and TRBJ1-5; maybe TRBD1 (6 bases). Germline CDR1 reads KGHSH; CDR2 reads LQKENI. CDR3 size: 15 residues. The germline V and J ends were trimmed by 3 bases and 0 bases, with 9 bases remaining between them. Here the CDR3 reads CASSPAGDSNQPQHF. CDR3 nucleotide sequence: TGTGCCAGCTCACCTGCAGGGGATAGCAATCAGCCCCAGCATTTT.

This clone was observed a few times. CDR3 sequence (DNA): TGTGCCAGCGGGGAGAGCAATCAGCCCCAGCATTTT. This translates into CASGESNQPQHF. The chain combines TRBV28 with TRBJ1-5; D gene ambiguous. Germline V gene sequence: CDR1 MDHEN, CDR2 SYDVKM. Deletions cut 8 bases from V and 1 base from J, with 6 bases between. The CDR3 loop spans 12 amino acids.

The V call is TRBV5-4, the J call TRBJ1-2, with 10 positions matching TRBD1. This CDR3 has 14 residues. Germline lookup yields CDR1 SGHNT and CDR2 YYREEE (reference sequence). The V gene end was trimmed by 4 bases and the J gene end by 6 bases; junction bases not matched to a gene: 6. The CDR3 region is CASSRWGQGHGYTF. CDR3 bases: TGTGCCAGCAGCCGGTGGGGACAGGGGCATGGCTACACCTTC.

The V gene is TRBV19, the J gene TRBJ2-7; TRBD1 matches 7 bases. With 3 bases clipped from V and 8 bases from J, the junction kept 4 bases outside the gene matches. The CDR3 loop spans 12 amino acids. The V gene's germline CDR1 is LNHDA and CDR2 SQIVND (reference sequence). This chain's CDR3 is CASSMGQTKQYF. CDR3 DNA: TGTGCCAGTAGTATGGGACAGACCAAGCAGTACTTC.

This chain links TRBV27 with TRBJ1-6; D is perhaps TRBD1 (6 bases). The CDR3 contains 14 residues. V shed 6 bases and J shed 5 bases, with 11 bases lying between them. CDR1 and CDR2 (germline): MNHEY, SMNVEV (reference sequence). The CDR3 coding sequence is TGTGCCAGCAGAAAGACAGGCGATAATTCACCCCTCCACTTT. Its protein product is CASRKTGDNSPLHF.

The chain recombines TRBV6-1 with TRBJ2-7; 9 nucleotides match TRBD1. Looked up from germline, CDR1 is MNHNS and CDR2 is SASEGT. V lost 6 bases to trimming and J lost 4 bases; unmatched junction nucleotides: 7. The CDR3 sequence is 14 residues long. CDR3 sequence reads: CASSSTGGVYEQYF. CDR3 nucleotide sequence: TGTGCCAGCAGCTCGACAGGGGGGGTTTACGAGCAGTACTTC.

The chain recombines TRBV28 with TRBJ2-3; the match to TRBD2 covers 11 bases. Germline-derived CDR1 and CDR2 are MDHEN and SYDVKM. The length of the CDR3 is 19 residues. The V gene end was trimmed by 4 bases and the J gene end by 0 bases; junction bases not matched to a gene: 12. DNA for the CDR3: TGTGCCAGCAGTTCCTCCGGGACTAGCGGCCAATCTAGCACAGATACGCAGTATTTT. It encodes CASSSSGTSGQSSTDTQYF.

This clone occurred once. The chain carries TRBV7-2 and TRBJ1-3; 8 bases are a match to TRBD1. This CDR3 has 15 amino acids. Germline values: CDR1 SGHTA, CDR2 FQGNSA. J gave up 1 base and V 2 bases, and 1 base lay outside the gene matches. CDR3 loop: CASSLRQGSGNTIYF. The CDR3 bases are TGTGCCAGCAGCTTAAGACAGGGGTCTGGAAACACCATATATTTT.

The chain uses TRBV4-1 and TRBJ1-2; tentative D call: TRBD1 (5 bases). With 0 bases removed from V and 3 bases from J, the gap between germline ends came to 8 bases. This CDR3 is 14 amino acids long. Germline V lookup: CDR1 MGHRA, CDR2 YSYEKL. The CDR3, as DNA: TGCGCCAGCAGCCAAGAACGGGGGTACTATGGCTACACCTTC. This gives the protein CASSQERGYYGYTF.

The chain carries TRBV9 and TRBJ1-1; weak D call: TRBD1 (5 bases). Trimming shortened V by 0 bases and J by 3 bases, and 18 bases separated the two germline ends. Germline CDR1 SGDLS, CDR2 YYNGEE. This CDR3 region has 17 residues. The CDR3 DNA reads as TGTGCCAGCAGCGTAGGATTGGGGGGGGATTTGGACACTGAAGCTTTCTTT. As protein: CASSVGLGGDLDTEAFF.

This chain uses TRBV7-6 with TRBJ2-7, with 9 positions matching TRBD2. Trimming at V came to 2 bases and at J to 3 bases, leaving 5 bases not matched to a gene. Looked up from germline, CDR1 is SGHVS and CDR2 is FNYEAQ. The CDR3 loop spans 15 amino acids. The chain's CDR3 is CASSLSASGVYEQYF. Written as DNA, the CDR3 is TGTGCCAGCAGCTTAAGCGCTAGCGGGGTCTACGAGCAGTACTTC. Drawing the rest from reference TRBV7-6 and TRBJ2-7, the complete variable domain is GAGVSQSPRYKVTKRGQDVALRCDPISGHVSLYWYRQALGQGPEFLTYFNYEAQQDKSGLPNDRFSAERPEGSISTLTIQRTEQRDSAMYRCASSLSASGVYEQYFGPGTRLTVT.

The chain employs TRBV7-2 and TRBJ2-1; 7 bases match TRBD1. CDR3 length equals 15 residues. The V and J ends lost 0 bases and 4 bases, in that order; junction bases with no gene match: 3. Germline values: CDR1 SGHTA, CDR2 FQGNSA. In DNA, the CDR3 is TGTGCCAGCAGCTTAGCAGGGGGCCTTTACAATGAGCAGTTCTTC. Protein sequence: CASSLAGGLYNEQFF.

In this sample, this clone turned up a few times. The rearrangement links TRBV2 to TRBJ2-7; D not resolved. CDR1 is SNHLY and CDR2 is FYNNEI in the germline V gene. This CDR3 has 10 residues. The V and J ends lost 10 bases and 5 bases respectively, with 9 bases between them. The CDR3 reads CATVQNEQYF. The DNA of the CDR3 is TGTGCCACCGTACAGAACGAGCAGTACTTC.

The chain recombines TRBV5-4 with TRBJ1-4; D remains ambiguous. Trimming pared 3 bases from V and 1 base from J, leaving 16 bases between. Germline CDR1 SGHNT, CDR2 YYREEE (reference sequence). The CDR3 consists of 17 residues. CDR3 DNA: TGTGCCAGCAGCTATCAGGCCGGGGAGGGAACTAATGAAAAACTGTTTTTT. Residues: CASSYQAGEGTNEKLFF.

The J gene is TRBJ1-6, the V gene TRBV28; 9 positions match TRBD1. Per the germline V gene, CDR1 is MDHEN and CDR2 is SYDVKM. V shed 5 bases and J 10 bases; nucleotides not matched to a gene: 9. The CDR3 is 15 amino acids. This chain's CDR3 is CASSPPGQGRSPLHF. The CDR3, as DNA: TGTGCCAGCAGTCCCCCGGGACAGGGACGATCACCCCTCCACTTT.